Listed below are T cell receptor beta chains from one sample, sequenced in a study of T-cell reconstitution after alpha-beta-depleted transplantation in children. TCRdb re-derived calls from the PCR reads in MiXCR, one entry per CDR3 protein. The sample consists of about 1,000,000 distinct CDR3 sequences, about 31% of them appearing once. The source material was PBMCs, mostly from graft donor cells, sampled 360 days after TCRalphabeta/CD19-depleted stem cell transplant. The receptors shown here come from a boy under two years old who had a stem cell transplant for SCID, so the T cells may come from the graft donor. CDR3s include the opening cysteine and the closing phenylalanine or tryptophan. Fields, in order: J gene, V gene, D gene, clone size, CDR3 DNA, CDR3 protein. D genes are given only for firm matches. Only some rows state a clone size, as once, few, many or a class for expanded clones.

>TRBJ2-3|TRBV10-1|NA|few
TGCGCCAGCAGTGAGTCTGCGAAAGGGAGCACAGATACGCAGTATTTT
CASSESAKGSTDTQYF
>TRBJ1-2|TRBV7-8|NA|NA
TGTGCCAGCAGCTTACTCTGGCCCCATCCAGACACTTTCTATGGCTACACCTTC
CASSLLWPHPDTFYGYTF
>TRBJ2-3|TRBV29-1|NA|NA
TGCAGCGTTGAAGCGTCGACAGACCACACAGATACGCAGTATTTT
CSVEASTDHTDTQYF
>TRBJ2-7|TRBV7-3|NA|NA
TGTGCCAGCAGCTTAAGTACAGGGCCCCACGAGCAGTACTTC
CASSLSTGPHEQYF
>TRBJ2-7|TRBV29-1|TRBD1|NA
TGCAGCGCCATTCAGGGGGACTACGAGCAGTACTTC
CSAIQGDYEQYF
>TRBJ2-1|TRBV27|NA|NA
TGTGCCAGCAGTTCCGCAGGGGCAGGGAGGGATGAGCAGTTCTTC
CASSSAGAGRDEQFF
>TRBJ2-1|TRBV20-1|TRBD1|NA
TGCAGTGCCAACAGGGGGCCAGAGCGGGGTTACCTACAATATGAGCAGTTCTTC
CSANRGPERGYLQYEQFF
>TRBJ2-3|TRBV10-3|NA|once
TGTGCCACCTCGCTCACAGATACGCAGTATTTT
CATSLTDTQYF
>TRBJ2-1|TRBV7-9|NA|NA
TGTGCCAGCAGCGGGGTTGTGATGGTTCCCTACAATGAGCAGTTCTTC
CASSGVVMVPYNEQFF
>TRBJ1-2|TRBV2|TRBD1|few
TGTGCCAGCAGGACAGGGAGTTGGAGCTACACCTTC
CASRTGSWSYTF
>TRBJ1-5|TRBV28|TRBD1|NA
TGTGCCAGCAGTTTTCAGGGGGCGGCTCAGCCCCAGCATTTT
CASSFQGAAQPQHF
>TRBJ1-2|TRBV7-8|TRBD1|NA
TGTGCCAGCAGCTCCCGGTTCGGACAGGGGAGCTATGGCTACACCTTC
CASSSRFGQGSYGYTF
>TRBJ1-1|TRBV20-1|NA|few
TGCAGTGCTCCGACAGAACGAATGAACACTGAAGCTTTCTTT
CSAPTERMNTEAFF
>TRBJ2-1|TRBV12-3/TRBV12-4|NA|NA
TGTGCCAGCAGTTTAAGGGCCCCCGGGGGCGATGAGCAGTTCTTC
CASSLRAPGGDEQFF
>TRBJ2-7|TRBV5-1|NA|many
TGCGCCAGCAGCTTGGTTCCCAAACCGAGAACCGAGCAGTACTTC
CASSLVPKPRTEQYF
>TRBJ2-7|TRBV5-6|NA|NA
TGTGCCAGCAGCGCCGGACGGATTCTATCCTACGAGCAGTACTTC
CASSAGRILSYEQYF
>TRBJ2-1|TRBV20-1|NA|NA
TGCAGTCCCCATCGGCCGGGCGATGAGCAGTTCTTC
CSPHRPGDEQFF
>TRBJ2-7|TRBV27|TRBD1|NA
TGTGCCAGCAGTCACCTCCGGGACAGGGAGGGACTTCACTACGAGCAGTACTTC
CASSHLRDREGLHYEQYF
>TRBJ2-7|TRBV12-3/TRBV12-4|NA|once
TGTGCCAGCGCTCGGACGGGGGTCGCACCCATTCGTTCCTACAAGCAGTACTTC
CASARTGVAPIRSYKQYF
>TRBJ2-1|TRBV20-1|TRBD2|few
TGCAGTGCCGAAGACACCGGGACTAGCGGTTACAATGAGCAGTTCTTC
CSAEDTGTSGYNEQFF
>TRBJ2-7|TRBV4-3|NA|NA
TGCGCCAGCAGCCAAGATTGGGGCTCGACCTACGAGCAGTACTTC
CASSQDWGSTYEQYF
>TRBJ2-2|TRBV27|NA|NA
TGTGCCAGCAGTCCAAGGGGGATCTGGGGGGAGCTGTTTTTT
CASSPRGIWGELFF
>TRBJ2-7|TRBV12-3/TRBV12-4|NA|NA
TGTGCCAGCAGTTTAGAGTCCAGGGTAGGCGACGAGCAGTACTTC
CASSLESRVGDEQYF
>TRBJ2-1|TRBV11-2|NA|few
TGTGCCAGCAGCCCTAGGAGCCCCCGGGGCGGCCGGGGTAGGAATGAGCAGTTCTTC
CASSPRSPRGGRGRNEQFF
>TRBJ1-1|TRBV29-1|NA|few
TGCAGCGTTTTATGGAACACTGAAGCTTTCTTT
CSVLWNTEAFF
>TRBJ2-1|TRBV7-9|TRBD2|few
TGTGCCAGCATTCGAAGCGGGGGGTGGCAGTTCTTC
CASIRSGGWQFF
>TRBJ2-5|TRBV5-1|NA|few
TGCGCCAGCAGACGGGGCGGCCAAGAGACCCAGTACTTC
CASRRGGQETQYF
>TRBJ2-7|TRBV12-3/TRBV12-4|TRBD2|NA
TGTGCCAGCAGTCTCCGGGCGACTAGCGGCTACGAGCAGTACTTC
CASSLRATSGYEQYF
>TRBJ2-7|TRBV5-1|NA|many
TGCGCCAGCAGCCCTACTGTCCCGAGGGTCGAGCAGTACTTC
CASSPTVPRVEQYF
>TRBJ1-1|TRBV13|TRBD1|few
TGTGCCAGCAGCTTAATAGTCGGGGACAGGGGGCAATCGGGTGAAGCTTTCTTT
CASSLIVGDRGQSGEAFF
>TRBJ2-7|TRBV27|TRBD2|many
TGTGCCAGCAGTTTATGGACTAGCGGTTACGAGCAGTACTTC
CASSLWTSGYEQYF
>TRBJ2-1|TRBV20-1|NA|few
TGCAGTGCTAGAGATCCTTCGAGCAGCCCCCCCTACAATGAGCAGTTCTTC
CSARDPSSSPPYNEQFF
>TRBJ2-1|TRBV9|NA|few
TGTGCCAGCAGCGTAGATCCCCTAACAGGGCCCAATGAGCAGTTCTTC
CASSVDPLTGPNEQFF
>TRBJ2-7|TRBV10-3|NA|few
TGTGCCATCAGTGATATCGGGCTGGCACGGTCAAGCTACGAGCAGTACTTC
CAISDIGLARSSYEQYF
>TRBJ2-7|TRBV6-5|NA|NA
TGTGCCAGCAGTTACGAGGGGGGGATTTCCGGGCAGTACTTC
CASSYEGGISGQYF
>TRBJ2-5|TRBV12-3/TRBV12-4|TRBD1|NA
TGTGCCAGCAGTTCTGGGACAGGGGGGACCCCAGAGACCCAGTACTTC
CASSSGTGGTPETQYF
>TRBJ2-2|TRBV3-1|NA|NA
TGTGCCAGCAGCCAACACTCCGCCGGGGAGCTGTTTTTT
CASSQHSAGELFF
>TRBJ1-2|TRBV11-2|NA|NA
TGTGCCAGCAGCTTAGGAAGGAATCCCTATCTCGACTATGGCTACACCTTC
CASSLGRNPYLDYGYTF
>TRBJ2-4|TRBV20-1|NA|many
TGCAGTGCTAGTAGCCGGACGCTAGCCAAAAACATTCAGTACTTC
CSASSRTLAKNIQYF
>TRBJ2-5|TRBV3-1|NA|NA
TGTGCCAGCAGCATCCTGGGAGAGACCCAGTACTTC
CASSILGETQYF
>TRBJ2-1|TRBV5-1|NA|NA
TGCGCCAGCAGCAGGGGGACCGCTGACTACAATGAGCAGTTCTTC
CASSRGTADYNEQFF
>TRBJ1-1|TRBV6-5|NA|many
TGTGCCAGCAGTCGATCCGGGACCCTTTATGAAGCTTTCTTT
CASSRSGTLYEAFF
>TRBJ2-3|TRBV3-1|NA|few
TGTGCCAGCAGCCAACTATTTAGCACAGATACGCAGTATTTT
CASSQLFSTDTQYF
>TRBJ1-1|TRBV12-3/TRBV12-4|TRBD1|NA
TGTGCCAGCAGGGACAGGACAACCTCAAACACTGAAGCTTTCTTT
CASRDRTTSNTEAFF
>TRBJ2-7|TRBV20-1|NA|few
TGCAGTGCGCATGAGTCGGGAACTCCCCTCGACGAGCAGTACTTC
CSAHESGTPLDEQYF
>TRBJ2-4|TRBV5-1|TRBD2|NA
TGCGCCAGCAGCTTCTCGGGCGGGGAGGGAAACATTCAGTACTTC
CASSFSGGEGNIQYF
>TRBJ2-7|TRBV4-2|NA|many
TGCGCCAGCAGCCAAGATCCCGGTCCCTACGAGCAGTACTTC
CASSQDPGPYEQYF
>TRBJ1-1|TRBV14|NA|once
TGTGCCAGCAGCCCCGTCGGCCAGGCCACTGAAGCTTTCTTT
CASSPVGQATEAFF
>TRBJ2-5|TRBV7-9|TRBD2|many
TGTGCCAGCAGCTTACGGGGGGGGCCAGAGACCCAGTACTTC
CASSLRGGPETQYF
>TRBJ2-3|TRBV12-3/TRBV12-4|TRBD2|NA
TGTGCCAGCAGTTTACCGGGGGGGGCCGAAGATACGCAGTATTTT
CASSLPGGAEDTQYF
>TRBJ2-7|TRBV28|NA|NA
TGTGCCAGCAGTTGGCGAGGGACGATTGACGAGCAGTACTTC
CASSWRGTIDEQYF